Sequencing of this TCR beta chain was carried out in a study of cytomegalovirus exposure and HLA in healthy donors. It was with 60 Vbeta and 13 Jbeta primers that the PCR ran. Method: immunoSEQ multiplex PCR; TCRdb's copy keeps in-frame clones and lacks some. The sample records 150,000 to 200,000 clones, about three quarters being singletons. The V gene lost 5 bases and the J gene lost 7 bases, with 12 bases spanning the gap. The length of the CDR3 is 13 residues. From germline, CDR1 is MNHEY and CDR2 SMNVEV (reference sequence). This TCR was recovered from a woman between 40 and 50 years old in good health and CMV-seropositive. Sequenced sample: PBMCs. J is TRBJ1-5 and V is TRBV27, with D possibly TRBD1 on 5 matching bases. The CDR3 is CASSRQGSQPQHF. In nucleotides, the CDR3 is TGTGCCAGCAGTAGGCAGGGTAGCCAGCCCCAGCATTTT.